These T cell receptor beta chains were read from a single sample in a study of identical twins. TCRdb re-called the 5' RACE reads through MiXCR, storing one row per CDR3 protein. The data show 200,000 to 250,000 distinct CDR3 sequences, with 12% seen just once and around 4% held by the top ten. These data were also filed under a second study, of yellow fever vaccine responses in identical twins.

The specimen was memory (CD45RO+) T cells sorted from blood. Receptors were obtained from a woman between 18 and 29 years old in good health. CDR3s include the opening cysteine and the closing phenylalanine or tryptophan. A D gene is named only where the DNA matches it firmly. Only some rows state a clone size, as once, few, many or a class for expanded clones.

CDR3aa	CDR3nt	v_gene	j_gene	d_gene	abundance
CASSLVGHTDTQYF	TGTGCCAGCAGCTTAGTCGGACACACAGATACGCAGTATTTT	TRBV11-1	TRBJ2-3	.	few
CASSQAHGQPQHF	TGTGCCAGCAGCCAAGCTCATGGGCAGCCCCAGCATTTT	TRBV4-2	TRBJ1-5	.	few
CASRGDTSSREQYF	TGTGCCAGCCGTGGGGACACTTCCTCTCGGGAGCAGTACTTC	TRBV12-3/TRBV12-4	TRBJ2-7	.	many
CASRASGGRWDSTDTQYF	TGCGCCAGCAGGGCTAGCGGGGGCCGCTGGGATAGCACAGATACGCAGTATTTT	TRBV5-1	TRBJ2-3	TRBD2	.
CASSLGPNPGELFF	TGTGCCAGCAGCTTGGGTCCCAATCCCGGGGAGCTGTTTTTT	TRBV5-6	TRBJ2-2	.	many
CASSPASRGLRNNEQFF	TGTGCCAGCAGTCCTGCCTCGCGCGGGCTCAGGAACAATGAGCAGTTCTTC	TRBV6-2/TRBV6-3	TRBJ2-1	.	.
CSARGSQGIYEQFF	TGCAGTGCTAGAGGCTCACAGGGGATATACGAGCAGTTCTTC	TRBV20-1	TRBJ2-1	TRBD1	.
CASSFGGALGAFF	TGTGCCAGCAGTTTCGGGGGGGCGTTAGGGGCTTTCTTT	TRBV27	TRBJ1-1	.	.
CSVRTALMNEQYF	TGCAGCGTTAGGACCGCCCTGATGAACGAGCAGTACTTC	TRBV29-1	TRBJ2-7	.	many
CASSQPGLAYEQYF	TGTGCCAGCAGCCAGCCGGGACTAGCTTACGAGCAGTACTTC	TRBV7-8	TRBJ2-7	TRBD2	once
CATSRGGTSGRTYNEQFF	TGTGCCACCAGCAGGGGTGGGACTAGCGGGAGGACCTACAATGAGCAGTTCTTC	TRBV15	TRBJ2-1	TRBD2	many
CASSGGFAGGARETQYF	TGCGCCAGCAGCGGGGGTTTTGCCGGGGGGGCTCGAGAGACCCAGTACTTC	TRBV5-1	TRBJ2-5	TRBD2	few
CSSASGSRTDTQYF	TGCAGCTCAGCTAGCGGGAGCAGGACAGATACGCAGTATTTT	TRBV29-1	TRBJ2-3	TRBD2	few
CASSTLARESTDTQYF	TGTGCCAGCAGCACCCTGGCGAGAGAAAGCACAGATACGCAGTATTTT	TRBV7-9	TRBJ2-3	.	.
CASSITSGRGTDTQYF	TGTGCCAGCAGCATTACTAGCGGAAGGGGCACAGATACGCAGTATTTT	TRBV6-2/TRBV6-3	TRBJ2-3	TRBD2	few
CASSPEGPPVLTDTQYF	TGTGCCAGCAGCCCCGAGGGGCCCCCCGTACTCACAGATACGCAGTATTTT	TRBV5-4	TRBJ2-3	.	.
CASSFRGYNSPLHF	TGTGCCAGCAGTTTCAGGGGCTATAATTCACCCCTCCACTTT	TRBV12-3/TRBV12-4	TRBJ1-6	.	.
CSAPPTGGVSQPQHF	TGCAGTGCTCCTCCCACAGGGGGCGTCTCTCAGCCCCAGCATTTT	TRBV20-1	TRBJ1-5	TRBD1	.
CASSELLGWDEQYF	TGTGCCAGCAGTGAACTGCTGGGGTGGGACGAGCAGTACTTC	TRBV2	TRBJ2-7	.	once
CASRRDSISGNTIYF	TGTGCCAGCAGGCGCGACAGTATCTCTGGAAACACCATATATTTT	TRBV6-1	TRBJ1-3	.	many
CASSYSRTGYEQYF	TGCGCCAGCAGCTACTCACGGACAGGCTACGAGCAGTACTTC	TRBV5-1	TRBJ2-7	TRBD1	many
CSAPTGGTDTQYF	TGCAGTGCCCCGACAGGGGGCACAGATACGCAGTATTTT	TRBV20-1	TRBJ2-3	TRBD1	.
CASSQKTGSGGSGANVLTF	TGTGCCAGCTCACAGAAGACAGGGAGTGGGGGCTCTGGGGCCAACGTCCTGACTTTC	TRBV18	TRBJ2-6	TRBD1	.
CASSFSGGAGTGELFF	TGTGCCAGCAGTTTTAGCGGGGGGGCCGGCACCGGGGAGCTGTTTTTT	TRBV7-3	TRBJ2-2	TRBD2	few
CASSSRDRSSDTQYF	TGCGCCAGCAGCTCTAGGGACAGGTCCTCAGATACGCAGTATTTT	TRBV5-1	TRBJ2-3	TRBD1	few
CASSSRVILNEQFF	TGTGCCAGCAGCTCCAGGGTCATTCTCAATGAGCAGTTCTTC	TRBV7-2	TRBJ2-1	.	.
CATSDHDSTDTQYF	TGTGCCACCAGTGATCACGACTCCACAGATACGCAGTATTTT	TRBV24-1	TRBJ2-3	.	few
CASSQGDRQYF	TGTGCCAGCAGCCAAGGCGACCGGCAGTACTTC	TRBV14	TRBJ2-7	.	.
CAISEPEGTYSGTDTQYF	TGTGCCATCAGTGAGCCGGAAGGGACTTACTCTGGCACAGATACGCAGTATTTT	TRBV10-3	TRBJ2-3	.	.
CASSQVRTTNTGELFF	TGTGCCAGCAGCCAAGTTCGGACAACGAACACCGGGGAGCTGTTTTTT	TRBV3-1	TRBJ2-2	.	many
CASSSFRGESGYTF	TGTGCCAGCAGCTCTTTTAGGGGGGAGAGTGGCTACACCTTC	TRBV27	TRBJ1-2	.	few
CASSIDRANYGYTF	TGTGCCAGCAGTATAGACAGGGCTAACTATGGCTACACCTTC	TRBV12-3/TRBV12-4	TRBJ1-2	TRBD1	medium-sized
CASRWDREGNSPLHF	TGTGCCAGCAGGTGGGACAGGGAAGGGAATTCACCCCTCCACTTT	TRBV6-1	TRBJ1-6	TRBD1	few
CASRKQGYEQYF	TGTGCCAGCAGAAAACAGGGCTACGAGCAGTACTTC	TRBV12-3/TRBV12-4	TRBJ2-7	.	few
CASSWKQGFGNQPQHF	TGTGCCAGCAGTTGGAAACAGGGGTTCGGCAATCAGCCCCAGCATTTT	TRBV28	TRBJ1-5	TRBD1	few
CSAPGTGSYNSPLHF	TGCAGTGCGCCCGGGACAGGGTCGTATAATTCACCCCTCCACTTT	TRBV20-1	TRBJ1-6	TRBD1	.
CSAIRIYEQYF	TGCAGTGCCATAAGGATCTACGAGCAGTACTTC	TRBV20-1	TRBJ2-7	.	.
CASSPRTDTQYF	TGTGCCAGCAGCCCCAGGACAGATACGCAGTATTTT	TRBV3-1	TRBJ2-3	.	many
CASSSGTSGILGEQFF	TGCGCCAGCAGCTCAGGGACTAGCGGGATACTCGGGGAGCAGTTCTTC	TRBV5-1	TRBJ2-1	TRBD2	.
CAWSVAALGSEQYF	TGTGCCTGGAGTGTAGCCGCACTAGGGAGCGAGCAGTACTTC	TRBV30	TRBJ2-7	.	once